This is a list of T cell receptor beta chains from one sample in a study of regulatory T cells in long-lasting Graves disease. A single record per CDR3 protein comes from TCRdb applying MiXCR to the multiplex PCR reads. The table includes 580,000 or so distinct CDR3 sequences, around 15% detected once. This same sample was also taken into another study, of T cells in Graves' hyperthyroidism and ophthalmopathy.

The input for sequencing was peripheral blood mononuclear cells (PBMCs), taken at new diagnosis, from a patient treated with antithyroid drugs. The receptors derive from a man aged 18 to 29 with Graves disease. CDR3s include the opening cysteine and the closing phenylalanine or tryptophan. The D gene is left open where the match is weak. Not all rows give a size; the values are once, few, many and, for expanded clones, a class.

d_call | j_call | cdr3_length | v_call | clone_size | cdr3_aa | cdr3_nt
. | TRBJ1-2 | 14 | TRBV2 | few | CASRERQAPYGYTF | TGTGCCAGCAGAGAAAGACAGGCACCCTATGGCTACACCTTC
. | TRBJ2-5 | 14 | TRBV15 | many | CATSRARTQETQYF | TGTGCCACCAGCAGAGCACGGACTCAAGAGACCCAGTACTTC
TRBD2 | TRBJ2-1 | 16 | TRBV7-2 | many | CASSSISGSSYNEQFF | TGTGCCAGCAGCTCCATTAGCGGGAGCTCCTACAATGAGCAGTTCTTC
TRBD2 | TRBJ2-7 | 16 | TRBV28 | many | CASSPLAGFTSYEQYF | TGTGCCAGCAGTCCACTAGCGGGGTTCACCTCCTACGAGCAGTACTTC
TRBD2 | TRBJ2-3 | 14 | TRBV27 | many | CASTTSGSADTQYF | TGTGCCAGCACAACTAGCGGGAGCGCAGATACGCAGTATTTT
. | TRBJ2-1 | 15 | TRBV10-2 | few | CASSESVGGINEQFF | TGCGCCAGCAGTGAGTCCGTGGGGGGCATTAATGAGCAGTTCTTC
TRBD1 | TRBJ2-1 | 13 | TRBV6-2/TRBV6-3 | many | CASSYQGVNEQFF | TGTGCCAGCAGTTACCAGGGGGTCAATGAGCAGTTCTTC
TRBD2 | TRBJ2-2 | 17 | TRBV7-9 | . | CASSSQGTSGHTGELFF | TGTGCCAGCAGCTCGCAAGGGACTAGCGGGCACACCGGGGAGCTGTTTTTT
TRBD2 | TRBJ2-1 | 16 | TRBV6-2/TRBV6-3 | many | CASSYPSSGSAYEQFF | TGTGCCAGCAGTTACCCCTCCAGCGGGAGTGCCTATGAGCAGTTCTTC
TRBD1 | TRBJ2-3 | 14 | TRBV5-4 | few | CASRGQGNTDTQYF | TGTGCCAGCAGGGGACAGGGGAATACAGATACGCAGTATTTT
TRBD1 | TRBJ1-2 | 14 | TRBV29-1 | few | CSVRGQGAKSGYTF | TGCAGCGTACGAGGACAGGGGGCAAAATCTGGCTACACCTTC
TRBD2 | TRBJ2-3 | 17 | TRBV7-2 | once | CASSLSSSGRGSDTQYF | TGTGCCAGCAGCTTATCATCTAGCGGGAGAGGATCAGATACGCAGTATTTT
. | TRBJ2-1 | 12 | TRBV29-1 | . | CSLRQTYNEQFF | TGCAGCTTACGTCAGACCTACAATGAGCAGTTCTTC
. | TRBJ2-7 | 13 | TRBV9 | many | CASSPGHSYEQYF | TGTGCCAGCAGCCCGGGACATTCTTACGAGCAGTACTTC
. | TRBJ1-5 | 13 | TRBV6-5 | many | CASSLSENQPQHF | TGTGCCAGCAGTTTGTCAGAAAATCAGCCCCAGCATTTT
. | TRBJ2-7 | 15 | TRBV28 | many | CASRYTGSGPYEQYF | TGTGCCAGCAGGTACACGGGGAGTGGCCCCTACGAGCAGTACTTC
. | TRBJ2-2 | 15 | TRBV27 | many | CASSFQARGTGELFF | TGTGCCAGCAGTTTCCAGGCTAGGGGGACCGGGGAGCTGTTTTTT
TRBD1 | TRBJ2-5 | 15 | TRBV28 | few | CASSSGGAEKETQYF | TGTGCCAGCAGTTCAGGGGGCGCGGAGAAAGAGACCCAGTACTTC
. | TRBJ2-5 | 18 | TRBV18 | few | CASSPLGVERNGEETQYF | TGTGCCAGCTCACCACTTGGGGTCGAACGGAATGGGGAAGAGACCCAGTACTTC
TRBD2 | TRBJ2-2 | 16 | TRBV6-4 | few | CASSDSPSGKPGELFF | TGTGCCAGCAGTGACTCCCCTAGCGGGAAGCCCGGGGAGCTGTTTTTT
. | TRBJ1-6 | 12 | TRBV28 | few | CASRLGISPLHF | TGTGCCAGCAGATTGGGGATTTCACCCCTCCACTTT
TRBD1 | TRBJ1-5 | 15 | TRBV7-6 | few | CASSLNRGRNQPQHF | TGTGCCAGCAGCTTAAACAGGGGTCGAAATCAGCCCCAGCATTTT
. | TRBJ2-5 | 14 | TRBV7-9 | . | CASSYYGGQETQYF | TGCGCCAGCAGCTATTACGGGGGTCAAGAGACCCAGTACTTC
TRBD2 | TRBJ2-1 | 13 | TRBV6-2/TRBV6-3 | . | CATRLAVHNEQFF | TGTGCCACAAGACTAGCGGTGCACAATGAGCAGTTCTTC
TRBD1 | TRBJ2-3 | 16 | TRBV14 | many | CASSPIWTGDTDTQYF | TGTGCCAGCAGCCCCATTTGGACAGGGGACACAGATACGCAGTATTTT
. | TRBJ2-3 | 14 | TRBV20-1 | many | CSATGGMSTDTQYF | TGCAGTGCTACCGGGGGAATGAGCACAGATACGCAGTATTTT
. | TRBJ2-7 | 13 | TRBV5-1 | . | CTSRSLIGGEQYF | TGCACCAGCAGGTCGTTAATTGGAGGCGAGCAGTACTTC
. | TRBJ2-3 | 15 | TRBV24-1 | few | CATSGGGISTDTQYF | TGTGCCACCAGTGGAGGCGGGATCAGCACAGATACGCAGTATTTT
. | TRBJ2-7 | 13 | TRBV6-5 | many | CASSYSGHYEQYF | TGTGCCAGCAGTTACTCGGGGCACTACGAGCAGTACTTC
. | TRBJ2-6 | 15 | TRBV2 | many | CARRTDRTGANVLTF | TGTGCCAGACGGACGGACCGTACTGGGGCCAACGTCCTGACTTTC
. | TRBJ1-5 | 14 | TRBV12-3/TRBV12-4 | many | CASSPNHSNQPQHF | TGTGCCAGCAGTCCTAATCACAGTAATCAGCCCCAGCATTTT
. | TRBJ2-7 | 15 | TRBV20-1 | few | CSAREPKGRSYEQYF | TGCAGTGCTAGAGAACCGAAAGGCCGATCCTACGAGCAGTACTTC
. | TRBJ1-2 | 14 | TRBV19 | . | CASSIKAASYGYTF | TGTGCCAGTAGTATAAAAGCAGCGTCCTATGGCTACACCTTC
. | TRBJ2-7 | 16 | TRBV7-9 | . | CASSFTMGTGFYEQYF | TGTGCCAGCAGCTTTACAATGGGAACCGGCTTTTACGAGCAGTACTTC
. | TRBJ1-1 | 13 | TRBV7-9 | many | CASSQTLDTEAFF | TGTGCCAGCAGCCAGACCCTGGACACTGAAGCTTTCTTT
. | TRBJ2-1 | 16 | TRBV20-1 | . | CSANEPDLRTYNEQFF | TGCAGTGCTAACGAACCGGACCTCCGGACCTACAATGAGCAGTTCTTC
. | TRBJ2-3 | 15 | TRBV11-2 | . | CASSSRRGDTDTQYF | TGTGCCAGCAGCTCCCGTAGGGGAGACACAGATACGCAGTATTTT
TRBD1 | TRBJ1-1 | 12 | TRBV19 | few | CASRTRGTEAFF | TGTGCCAGTAGAACCAGGGGGACTGAAGCTTTCTTT
. | TRBJ2-1 | 11 | TRBV11-3 | few | CASSLVRLQFF | TGTGCCAGCAGCTTAGTGCGGTTACAGTTCTTC
TRBD2 | TRBJ2-7 | 15 | TRBV6-5 | . | CASSYGLAGPYEQYF | TGTGCCAGCAGTTACGGACTAGCGGGACCCTACGAGCAGTACTTC
. | TRBJ2-1 | 14 | TRBV12-3/TRBV12-4 | few | CASSFSTTYNEQFF | TGTGCCAGCAGTTTTTCGACTACTTACAATGAGCAGTTCTTC
. | TRBJ1-2 | 14 | TRBV6-2/TRBV6-3 | few | CASSYGPRAYGYTF | TGTGCCAGCAGTTATGGGCCCCGTGCCTATGGCTACACCTTC